The 27 T cell receptor beta chains in this list originate from one sample, sequenced in a study of Ad26.COV2.S vaccination and SARS-CoV-2 variants (dated by TCRdb to about 2021). Libraries were constructed by the immunoSEQ multiplex PCR assay. Entries here come from immuneACCESS through TCRdb and include only in-frame sequences with V and J called. Some clones fail to appear in such tables; in the studies checked, an unresolved V gene covers under half of the shortfall, and the cause of the remainder is unknown. The sample table contains 410,000 or so clones; only one count was recorded for 80% to 95% of them. Approximately 1.7% of the sample is in the top ten clones. The treatment or condition label for this specimen denotes: over 15 received Ad26.COV2.S at low or high dose, single or two shots; about 5 received placebo; per-sample allocation not given. Repertoires of vaccine and placebo recipients were sequenced from samples taken on day 63 after the first injection.

Material: peripheral blood, obtained in a trial of Ad26.COV2.S vaccine versus placebo. The receptors originated from a person between 18 and 60 years old who received the Ad26.COV2.S COVID-19 vaccine or a placebo.

The V and J genes are TRBV9 and TRBJ2-7, with 7 bases that match TRBD2. CDR3 size: 14 residues. Germline trimming cut 4 bases from V and 1 base from J; bases unmatched to any gene: 5. The germline gives CDR1 SGDLS, CDR2 YYNGEE. The DNA for the CDR3 is TGTGCCAGCAGCCTCGGGGGGAGTTCCTACGAGCAGTACTTC. This translates into CASSLGGSSYEQYF.

The chain joins TRBV19 to TRBJ2-1; 7 bases map to TRBD1. After removal of 10 bases from V and 2 bases from J, the junction contained 8 bases not matched to a gene. CDR3 length equals 14 residues. CDR1 LNHDA and CDR2 SQIVND come from the germline V gene (reference sequence). CDR3 in amino acids: CATKQGVTYNEQFF. Written as DNA, the CDR3 is TGTGCCACCAAGCAGGGGGTCACCTACAATGAGCAGTTCTTC.

The chain combines TRBV3-1 (or the pseudogene TRBV3-2) with TRBJ2-1; 11 nucleotides line up with TRBD2. Losses at the gene ends were 0 bases for V and 8 bases for J; bases not matched to a gene: 12. There are 18 residues in the CDR3. Germline lookup yields CDR1 LGHDT and CDR2 YNNKEL (reference sequence). CDR3 region: CASSQDLAGTSGFDEQFF. CDR3 bases: TGTGCCAGCAGCCAAGATCTTGCCGGGACTAGCGGCTTCGATGAGCAGTTCTTC.

CDR3 protein: CASSVLTGGPTEAFF. The DNA of the CDR3 is TGTGCCAGCAGTGTATTAACGGGGGGTCCCACTGAAGCTTTCTTT. The chain is built from TRBV28 and TRBJ1-1; tentatively, D is TRBD1 (5 bases). The CDR3 is 15 residues long. Germline values: CDR1 MDHEN, CDR2 SYDVKM. The ends were cut back, 5 bases at V and 4 bases at J, with 17 bases in the middle.

This clone appeared once. The CDR3 protein is CASSVDLQNTEAFF. CDR3 nucleotides: TGTGCCAGCAGTGTAGATCTACAGAACACTGAAGCTTTCTTT. The chain combines TRBV2 with TRBJ1-1; D is unclear. The CDR3 consists of 14 residues. Trimming took off 4 bases at V and 1 base at J, with 10 bases between the two ends. CDR1 is SNHLY, CDR2 FYNNEI, per germline.

V and J are TRBV6-5 and TRBJ1-4; D might be TRBD1 (5 bases). Germline CDR1 reads MNHEY; CDR2 reads SVGAGI. Trimming pared 6 bases from V and 7 bases from J, leaving 18 bases between. CDR3 length: 15 residues. The CDR3 DNA reads TGTGCCAGCAGAACTCGAACCGGGACCCTTGAAAAACTGTTTTTT. Protein: CASRTRTGTLEKLFF.

The J gene is TRBJ2-2, the V gene TRBV28; D call uncertain. V dropped 7 bases and J dropped 3 bases, with 9 bases sitting between them. The CDR3 loop spans 13 amino acids. CDR1 and CDR2 from the germline V gene are MDHEN and SYDVKM. The CDR3 sequence: CASTPGYTGELFF. The CDR3 bases are TGTGCCAGCACTCCCGGCTACACCGGGGAGCTGTTTTTT.

The CDR3 DNA is TGTGCCAGCAGTTTGGGACAGCTTCACTACGAGCAGTACTTC. This codes for CASSLGQLHYEQYF. The rearrangement links TRBV27 to TRBJ2-7; the match to TRBD1 covers 7 bases. The junction had 5 bases not matched to a gene; V was cut back by 3 bases and J by 3 bases. The germline V gene has CDR1 MNHEY and CDR2 SMNVEV (reference sequence). CDR3 length equals 14 residues.

This chain uses TRBV18 with TRBJ1-3; tentative D call: TRBD1 (6 bases). V was cut by 1 base and J by 2 bases, with 15 bases left in between. CDR3 length: 17 residues. Looked up from germline, CDR1 is KGHSH and CDR2 is LQKENI. CDR3 residues: CASSPRDRPLTGNTIYF. The CDR3 DNA reads as TGTGCCAGCTCACCACGTGACAGGCCCCTGACTGGAAACACCATATATTTT.

The genes are TRBV7-2 and TRBJ1-5, with TRBD1 matching over 9 bases. Losses at the gene ends were 5 bases for V and 7 bases for J; bases not matched to a gene: 6. This CDR3 comprises 14 residues. From germline, CDR1 is SGHTA and CDR2 FQGNSA. The CDR3 nucleotides read TGTGCCAGCAGCATACAGGGGGCCGGCCAGCCCCAGCATTTT. This codes for CASSIQGAGQPQHF.

The chain has TRBV30 and TRBJ1-2; D might be TRBD1 (5 bases). Between the trimmed V and J ends, which lost 2 bases and 6 bases, there was a span of 16 bases. The CDR3 extends over 14 amino acids. Germline CDR1 is GTSNPN and CDR2 is SVGIG (reference sequence). CDR3 nucleotide sequence: TGTGCCTGGAGTTTGACAGCCCCTACTGATGGCTACACCTTC. Its protein is CAWSLTAPTDGYTF.

The chain has TRBV11-2 and TRBJ1-6; D may be TRBD1 (5 bases). The CDR3 covers 14 residues. V was pared by 2 bases and J by 14 bases, with 16 bases between. The germline CDR1 and CDR2 sequences are SGHAT and FQNNGV. The CDR3 DNA reads TGTGCCAGCAGCTTACGATCAGGGCAGTCAGCCCTCCACTTT. Residues: CASSLRSGQSALHF.

The rearrangement links TRBV30 to TRBJ1-4; TRBD1 agrees at 7 bases. Germline-derived CDR1 and CDR2 are GTSNPN and SVGIG (reference sequence). The CDR3 covers 15 residues. J gave up 5 bases and V 3 bases, and 9 bases lay outside the gene matches. CDR3 region: CAWSQTGAKNEKLFF. The DNA of the CDR3 is TGTGCCTGGAGCCAAACAGGGGCGAAGAATGAAAAACTGTTTTTT.

The chain employs TRBV6-2 or TRBV6-3 and TRBJ2-3; possibly TRBD2 for D (5 bases). The CDR3 loop spans 13 amino acids. V was shortened by 6 bases and J by 3 bases, with 10 bases between the two germline ends. Germline loops: CDR1 MNHEY, CDR2 SVGEGT. The CDR3 is CASSSGWTDTQYF. CDR3 sequence (DNA): TGTGCCAGCAGCAGCGGTTGGACAGATACGCAGTATTTT.

V is TRBV19 and J is TRBJ2-2; tentatively, D is TRBD2 (6 bases). CDR1 and CDR2 (germline): LNHDA, SQIVND (reference sequence). V lost 5 bases, J lost 1 base, and 8 bases lay in between. This CDR3 contains 14 residues. The DNA for the CDR3 is TGTGCCAGTAGTGGAGGGAAGAACACCGGGGAGCTGTTTTTT. It encodes CASSGGKNTGELFF.

The DNA for the CDR3 is TGTGCCAGCAGTTCGGGCTTCTCTGGAAACACCATATATTTT. Protein product: CASSSGFSGNTIYF. This sequence joins TRBV28 and TRBJ1-3; D is ambiguous. Between the trimmed V and J ends, which lost 4 bases and 0 bases, there was a span of 7 bases. The CDR3 sequence is 14 residues long. Germline V gene data show CDR1 as MDHEN and CDR2 as SYDVKM.

This chain connects TRBV19 to TRBJ1-1, with 9 nucleotides matching TRBD1. Unmatched junction bases numbered 5, after V lost 7 bases and J lost 5 bases. The CDR3 contains 13 residues. CDR1 is LNHDA and CDR2 is SQIVND in the germline V gene (reference sequence). The CDR3 DNA sequence: TGTGCCAGTACCATGACAGGGGGTACTGAAGCTTTCTTT. Translation gives CASTMTGGTEAFF.

The J gene is TRBJ2-1, the V gene TRBV19, with D perhaps being TRBD1 or TRBD2 (5 bases each). Trimming cost V 6 bases and J 4 bases, with 16 bases left between them. The CDR3 loop spans 15 amino acids. CDR1 and CDR2 from the germline V gene are LNHDA and SQIVND (reference sequence). CDR3 residues: CASSRPRDPYNEQFF. The CDR3 nucleotides are TGTGCCAGTAGCAGGCCCCGGGACCCTTACAATGAGCAGTTCTTC.

The chain couples TRBV11-2 to TRBJ1-3; tentatively, D is TRBD1 (5 bases). The CDR3 sequence is 17 residues long. CDR1 is SGHAT and CDR2 is FQNNGV in the germline V gene. Trimming took 5 bases from V and 0 from J, leaving 17 bases between them. The chain's CDR3 is CASSPGPLYSSGNTIYF. The CDR3 region has the DNA TGTGCCAGCAGCCCGGGACCACTGTATAGCTCTGGAAACACCATATATTTT. Using reference TRBV11-2 and TRBJ1-3 for the parts outside the CDR3, the full variable domain is EAGVAQSPRYKIIEKRQSVAFWCNPISGHATLYWYQQILGQGPKLLIQFQNNGVVDDSQLPKDRFSAERLKGVDSTLKIQPAKLEDSAVYLCASSPGPLYSSGNTIYFGEGSWLTVV.

The chain recombines TRBV16 with TRBJ2-3; 8 positions match TRBD2. Germline loops: CDR1 KGHSY, CDR2 FQNENV. V shed 0 bases, J shed 3 bases, and the junction held 11 bases outside the gene matches. The CDR3 totals 18 residues. The CDR3 DNA sequence: TGTGCCAGCAGCCAATCGATCGTCGGGGTAGCGGGGACAGATACGCAGTATTTT. It encodes CASSQSIVGVAGTDTQYF.

V is TRBV7-8 and J is TRBJ2-7, with D possibly TRBD2 on 5 matching bases. CDR1 is SGHVS, CDR2 FQNEAQ, per germline. The germline V and J ends were trimmed by 5 bases and 5 bases, with 13 bases remaining between them. The CDR3 consists of 13 residues. The CDR3 region is CASSPGFQDEQYF. For the CDR3, the DNA is TGTGCCAGCAGCCCGGGGTTCCAGGACGAGCAGTACTTC.

V is TRBV10-3 and J is TRBJ1-5; D is unresolved. This CDR3 is 14 amino acids long. The V gene lost 4 bases and the J gene lost 3 bases, with 10 bases spanning the gap. Germline V gene data show CDR1 as ENHRY and CDR2 as SYGVKD. The CDR3 sequence: CAISVDGSNQPQHF. The CDR3 DNA follows: TGTGCCATCAGTGTGGACGGCTCCAATCAGCCCCAGCATTTT.

The chain couples TRBV29-1 to TRBJ1-2; tentatively, D is TRBD1 (6 bases). This CDR3 has 15 amino acids. V was cut by 0 bases and J by 3 bases, with 14 bases left in between. Germline values: CDR1 SQVTM, CDR2 ANQGSEA. The CDR3 loop reads CSVEDRQDEYYGYTF. The CDR3 region has the DNA TGCAGCGTTGAAGATCGACAGGACGAATACTATGGCTACACCTTC.

This rearrangement joins TRBV19 to TRBJ1-6; D ambiguous. This CDR3 region has 14 residues. CDR1 and CDR2 from the germline V gene are LNHDA and SQIVND (reference sequence). Trimming shortened V by 4 bases and J by 6 bases, and 10 bases separated the two germline ends. The CDR3 loop reads CASSRQNSNSPLHF. CDR3 coding DNA: TGTGCCAGTAGTAGGCAGAACTCTAATTCACCCCTCCACTTT. Complete variable domain (other parts from reference TRBV19 and TRBJ1-6): DGGITQSPKYLFRKEGQNVTLSCEQNLNHDAMYWYRQDPGQGLRLIYYSQIVNDFQKGDIAEGYSVSREKKESFPLTVTSAQKNPTAFYLCASSRQNSNSPLHFGNGTRLTVT.

The rearrangement links TRBV6-6 to TRBJ2-7; D is ambiguous. The germline gives CDR1 MNHNY, CDR2 SVGAGI (reference sequence). The CDR3 runs to 13 residues. Trimming stripped 2 bases from V and 4 bases from J, with 9 bases between. CDR3 amino acids: CASSYQDPYEQYF. As DNA, the CDR3 is TGTGCCAGCAGTTACCAGGACCCATACGAGCAGTACTTC.

The chain employs TRBV4-3 and TRBJ2-2; 10 nucleotides align to TRBD1. V lost 4 bases to trimming and J lost 4 bases; unmatched junction nucleotides: 3. The CDR3 loop spans 15 amino acids. Germline values: CDR1 LGHNA, CDR2 YSLEER. CDR3: CASSPGQGTTGELFF. The CDR3 bases are TGCGCCAGCAGCCCGGGACAGGGGACCACCGGGGAGCTGTTTTTT.

Here the CDR3 DNA reads TGTGCCAGCTCTCTGAGAAGGGATTCACCCCTCCACTTT. Protein sequence: CASSLRRDSPLHF. The chain has TRBV18 and TRBJ1-6; D gene ambiguous. Trimming shortened V by 6 bases and J by 8 bases, and 11 bases separated the two germline ends. Germline V CDR1 and CDR2: KGHSH, LQKENI. The CDR3 consists of 13 residues.